The 27 T cell receptor beta chains in this list originate from one sample, sequenced in a study of shared clonotypes between healthy human individuals. Sequencing used immunoSEQ multiplex PCR; TCRdb keeps in-frame clones, though not all of them. The table records roughly 2.1 million clones, about 92% of them present only once. Selected positively for CCR7 and CD45RO-negative, naive CD8 cells excluded terminally differentiated effector memory CD45RA+ cells. The sample was naive CD8+ T cells from PBMCs. The receptors originated from a man younger than 35 in good health. Some clones in this sample may be carry-over from other donors' samples.

For the CDR3, the DNA is TGTGCCAGCAGCGAGACTAGGAACACCGGGGAGCTGTTTTTT. This codes for CASSETRNTGELFF. The J gene is TRBJ2-2, the V gene TRBV7-3; D may be TRBD2 (6 bases). Per germline, CDR1 SGHTA and CDR2 FQGTGA. The CDR3 is 14 residues long. The V end was cut by 5 bases, the J end by 1 base, with 8 bases between.

V and J are TRBV5-4 and TRBJ2-2, with D possibly TRBD2 on 5 matching bases. V dropped 4 bases and J dropped 4 bases, with 11 bases sitting between them. CDR1 and CDR2 (germline): SGHNT, YYREEE (reference sequence). The CDR3 contains 14 residues. The CDR3 loop is CASSTRGATGELFF. The CDR3, as DNA: TGTGCCAGCAGCACTCGGGGAGCCACCGGGGAGCTGTTTTTT.

J is TRBJ1-5 and V is TRBV7-2; maybe TRBD1 (5 bases). Trimming cost V 5 bases and J 3 bases, with 14 bases left between them. The CDR3 is 15 amino acids. CDR1 is SGHTA and CDR2 is FQGNSA in the germline V gene. The CDR3 sequence is CASSPRTGTNQPQHF. DNA for the CDR3: TGTGCCAGCAGCCCGAGAACTGGGACCAATCAGCCCCAGCATTTT.

The chain recombines TRBV11-2 with TRBJ1-2; TRBD1 is a possible D gene (5 bases). Germline CDR1 reads SGHAT; CDR2 reads FQNNGV. This CDR3 is built from 12 residues. Trimming took 7 bases from V and 6 from J, leaving 12 bases between them. The CDR3 reads CASKGTRDGYTF. CDR3 sequence (DNA): TGTGCCAGCAAGGGGACCAGGGATGGCTACACCTTC.

The V and J genes are TRBV14 and TRBJ1-2; 9 positions match TRBD1. The CDR3 spans 16 residues. Per germline, CDR1 SGHDN and CDR2 FVKESK. V shed 2 bases and J 0 bases; nucleotides not matched to a gene: 4. The CDR3 here is CASSQYRTGANYGYTF. CDR3 bases: TGTGCCAGCAGCCAATACCGGACAGGGGCTAACTATGGCTACACCTTC.

The chain employs TRBV29-1 and TRBJ2-3; maybe TRBD1 (5 bases). The CDR3 length is 11 residues. V lost 7 bases and J 4 bases, leaving 9 bases between the germline ends. In germline, CDR1 is SQVTM, CDR2 ANQGSEA. CDR3 sequence: CSARAADTQYF. DNA of the CDR3: TGCAGCGCCAGGGCAGCAGATACGCAGTATTTT.

The chain has TRBV6-6 and TRBJ1-2; 8 nucleotides agree with TRBD1. Germline V gene data show CDR1 as MNHNY and CDR2 as SVGAGI (reference sequence). V trimming: 6 bases; J trimming: 0 bases; junction bases outside the gene matches: 9. The CDR3 extends over 16 amino acids. This chain's CDR3 is CASSLDRGWANYGYTF. The CDR3, as DNA: TGTGCCAGCAGCCTAGACAGGGGATGGGCTAACTATGGCTACACCTTC.

This clone appeared a single time. The gene calls are TRBV2 and TRBJ2-7; TRBD1 matches 9 bases. The germline gives CDR1 SNHLY, CDR2 FYNNEI. V trimming: 6 bases; J trimming: 5 bases; junction bases outside the gene matches: 5. CDR3 length equals 13 residues. This chain's CDR3 is CASRGDRDHEQYF. In nucleotides, the CDR3 is TGTGCCAGCAGGGGGGACAGGGACCACGAGCAGTACTTC.

The chain is built from TRBV14 and TRBJ2-7; D unresolved. Trimming took 0 bases from V and 6 from J, leaving 3 bases between them. Germline CDR1 is SGHDN and CDR2 is FVKESK. This CDR3 region has 11 residues. The CDR3 protein is CASSQDLEQYF. Here the CDR3 DNA reads TGTGCCAGCAGCCAAGACCTCGAGCAGTACTTC.

V and J are TRBV29-1 and TRBJ2-1; D gene uncertain. CDR1 and CDR2 from the germline V gene are SQVTM and ANQGSEA. This CDR3 has 14 residues. V was pared by 4 bases and J by 4 bases, with 14 bases between. CDR3 sequence: CSVADPGSYNEQFF. The CDR3, as DNA: TGCAGCGTTGCAGATCCAGGTTCTTACAATGAGCAGTTCTTC.

This chain joins TRBV7-8 and TRBJ2-7; D may be TRBD2 (5 bases). Trimming cost V 1 base and J 5 bases, with 18 bases left between them. This CDR3 is built from 16 residues. From germline, CDR1 is SGHVS and CDR2 FQNEAQ. The CDR3 nucleotides are TGTGCCAGCAGCTTAGGGCCAGCTTGGGTGGAGGACGAGCAGTACTTC. Amino acid sequence: CASSLGPAWVEDEQYF.

The chain employs TRBV2 and TRBJ2-1, with 11 bases lining up with TRBD2. CDR3 size: 17 residues. CDR1 is SNHLY, CDR2 FYNNEI, per germline. After removal of 6 bases from V and 4 bases from J, the junction contained 11 bases not matched to a gene. The CDR3 protein is CASRTSSGREGYNEQFF. CDR3 nucleotides: TGTGCCAGCAGGACCAGTAGCGGGAGGGAGGGGTACAATGAGCAGTTCTTC.

The chain has TRBV10-3 and TRBJ2-7; D possibly corresponds to TRBD2 (7 bases). There are 15 residues in the CDR3. V lost 8 bases, J lost 4 bases, and 21 bases lay in between. CDR1 and CDR2 (germline): ENHRY, SYGVKD. CDR3 residues: CAIQNRGGGVYEQYF. CDR3 nucleotide sequence: TGTGCCATCCAAAATAGGGGAGGGGGTGTTTACGAGCAGTACTTC.

The rearrangement uses TRBV6-1 and TRBJ2-7; D tentatively fits TRBD1 or TRBD2 (5 bases each). Trimming shortened V by 8 bases and J by 2 bases, and 10 bases separated the two germline ends. Germline lookup yields CDR1 MNHNS and CDR2 SASEGT. This CDR3 spans 12 amino acids. The DNA for the CDR3 is TGTGCCAGCGGGGGATTCACCTACGAGCAGTACTTC. This gives the protein CASGGFTYEQYF.

In its sample, this clone was seen once. This chain connects TRBV7-8 to TRBJ1-1; D remains ambiguous. Trimming removed 5 bases at V and 0 bases at J, with 13 bases between. The CDR3 loop spans 15 amino acids. Germline CDR1 and CDR2: SGHVS and FQNEAQ. The chain's CDR3 is CASSASIGMNTEAFF. DNA of the CDR3: TGTGCCAGCAGCGCATCTATTGGGATGAACACTGAAGCTTTCTTT.

The table lists this clone with a few counts. The same CDR3 is also encoded by other DNA sequences in this sample. The DNA for the CDR3 is TGTGCCAGCAGAATCGGCTTGAACACTGAAGCTTTCTTT. This encodes CASRIGLNTEAFF. This sequence joins TRBV28 and TRBJ1-1; D gene unclear. V was shortened by 6 bases and J by 0 bases, with 8 bases between the two germline ends. The CDR3 spans 13 residues. In germline, CDR1 is MDHEN, CDR2 SYDVKM.

In this sample, this clone turned up once. The J gene is TRBJ2-1, the V gene TRBV29-1; 8 nucleotides agree with TRBD2. This CDR3 region has 15 residues. With V trimmed by 2 bases and J by 10 bases, 13 bases remained unmatched. Germline CDR1 reads SQVTM; CDR2 reads ANQGSEA. CDR3 sequence (DNA): TGCAGCGTTGAAATTTCGCTAGCGGGTTCCCCGGAGCAGTTCTTC. Translated, it gives CSVEISLAGSPEQFF.

As concerns this clone: The same CDR3 can be traced to other DNA sequences in this sample. V and J are TRBV5-1 and TRBJ2-7; D call uncertain. Germline V lookup: CDR1 SGHRS, CDR2 YFSETQ. The CDR3 contains 14 residues. V dropped 0 bases and J dropped 0 bases, with 7 bases sitting between them. The CDR3: CASSLEVSSYEQYF. The CDR3 DNA reads as TGCGCCAGCAGCTTGGAGGTTAGCTCCTACGAGCAGTACTTC.

The chain uses TRBV6-5 and TRBJ1-5; 8 positions match TRBD1. The CDR3 is 14 amino acids. The ends lost 5 bases at V and 7 bases at J; junction bases unmatched: 7. Germline CDR1 is MNHEY and CDR2 is SVGAGI. The CDR3 sequence: CASSPDRGAQPQHF. The DNA for the CDR3 is TGTGCCAGCAGTCCCGACAGGGGTGCCCAGCCCCAGCATTTT.

V and J are TRBV7-9 and TRBJ2-1, with 7 bases lining up with TRBD2. The CDR3 covers 15 residues. Germline V lookup: CDR1 SEHNR, CDR2 FQNEAQ (reference sequence). J was trimmed by 6 bases and V by 4 bases; bases with no gene match: 9. The CDR3 nucleotides are TGTGCCAGCAGCTCAGGACTAGGGGATTTCAATGAGCAGTTCTTC. Translation: CASSSGLGDFNEQFF.

J is TRBJ1-1 and V is TRBV30; possible D gene TRBD1, 5 bases. The germline V and J ends were trimmed by 0 bases and 7 bases, with 12 bases remaining between them. The CDR3 runs 13 residues. Germline CDR1 is GTSNPN and CDR2 is SVGIG (reference sequence). As DNA, the CDR3 is TGTGCCTGGAGTGTACCCCAGGACAATGAAGCTTTCTTT. It is translated as CAWSVPQDNEAFF.

The chain carries TRBV2 and TRBJ2-7; TRBD2 aligns across 11 bases. Germline CDR1 is SNHLY and CDR2 is FYNNEI. The V and J ends lost 6 bases and 1 base, in that order; junction bases with no gene match: 8. The CDR3 runs to 16 residues. As DNA, the CDR3 is TGTGCCAGCAGCCCTCCGGGGACTAGCGGTTCCTACGAGCAGTACTTC. It is translated as CASSPPGTSGSYEQYF.

V gene TRBV7-9 combines with J gene TRBJ1-1; D not resolved. The CDR3 is 9 residues long. V lost 5 bases and J lost 11, with 6 bases in between. From germline, CDR1 is SEHNR and CDR2 FQNEAQ (reference sequence). The CDR3 is CASSAHAFF. The CDR3 nucleotides read TGTGCCAGCAGCGCCCATGCTTTCTTT.

The V gene is TRBV14, the J gene TRBJ2-7, with D hard to call. Germline values: CDR1 SGHDN, CDR2 FVKESK. V shed 3 bases and J shed 0 bases, with 6 bases lying between them. CDR3 length: 13 amino acids. The CDR3 DNA reads TGTGCCAGCAGCCACGAGAGCTCCTACGAGCAGTACTTC. It encodes CASSHESSYEQYF.

This rearrangement joins TRBV5-6 to TRBJ1-1, with D hard to call. Trimming cost V 3 bases and J 5 bases, with 8 bases left between them. Germline CDR1 SGHDT, CDR2 YYEEEE. CDR3 size: 12 residues. CDR3 coding DNA: TGTGCCAGCAGCTCGATCAGGACTGAAGCTTTCTTT. Encoded protein: CASSSIRTEAFF.

V and J are TRBV5-3 and TRBJ2-7, with a tentative D call TRBD2 (6 bases). Being an ORF, TRBV5-3 has a function that is uncertain. The ends were cut back, 4 bases at V and 3 bases at J, with 23 bases in the middle. The CDR3 has 17 residues. Written as DNA, the CDR3 is TGTGCCAGAAGCCAAAGGGGAGAGGCGGAGGGTTACTACGAGCAGTACTTC. Translated, it gives CARSQRGEAEGYYEQYF.

This chain joins TRBV2 and TRBJ2-2; D gene uncertain. The CDR3 has 18 amino acids. CDR1 is SNHLY and CDR2 is FYNNEI in the germline V gene. Trimming took 1 base from V and 0 from J, leaving 15 bases between them. For the CDR3, the DNA is TGTGCCAGCAGTGAAGTGGTGGTAGGCCGCGCGAACACCGGGGAGCTGTTTTTT. It specifies CASSEVVVGRANTGELFF.